This T cell receptor beta chain is from a study of blood T cell repertoires in COVID-19. Across the study: The cDNA or gDNA used as material had been derived from T cells, B-cell-depleted T cells, or PBMCs.

Data came from immunoSEQ multiplex PCR; TCRdb stores just in-frame clones and leaves some out. The sample records about 170,000 clones, about 85% being singletons. Trimming took 0 bases from V and 7 from J, leaving 11 bases between them. Germline CDR1 and CDR2: SGHTA and FQGTGA. The length of the CDR3 is 14 residues. The chain recombines TRBV7-3 with TRBJ2-3, with a possible D match to TRBD2 (5 bases). Sequencing input: peripheral blood. This clonotype was obtained from a man aged 55 to 70 who had recovered from COVID-19. The DNA of the CDR3 is TGTGCCAGCAGCTTAACCCCCGGGGAGAATACGCAGTATTTT. This encodes CASSLTPGENTQYF.